The 22 T cell receptor beta chains listed next were all sequenced from one sample in a study of blood T cell repertoires in COVID-19. Here immunoSEQ multiplex PCR was the method, and the copy in TCRdb shows in-frame clones only, minus some. The sample lists more than 150,000 clones, about 75% occurring once. The sample consisted of peripheral blood. The receptors originated from a woman in her 70s with acute or convalescent COVID-19.

The CDR3 region is CASGETALNTEAFF. The CDR3 DNA sequence: TGTGCTAGTGGCGAGACAGCTTTGAACACTGAAGCTTTCTTT. The chain couples TRBV12-5 to TRBJ1-1, with a tentative D call TRBD1 (5 bases). V was pared by 6 bases and J by 0 bases, with 11 bases between. The CDR3 is made up of 14 amino acids. Germline V gene data show CDR1 as LGHNT and CDR2 as FRNRAP.

The chain joins TRBV9 to TRBJ1-5; TRBD1 aligns across 9 bases. This CDR3 spans 15 amino acids. V lost 4 bases to trimming and J lost 6 bases; unmatched junction nucleotides: 8. Looked up from germline, CDR1 is SGDLS and CDR2 is YYNGEE. CDR3 coding DNA: TGTGCCAGCAGCCCAGGGACAGGGAGAGGTCAGCCCCAGCATTTT. Amino acid sequence: CASSPGTGRGQPQHF.

The rearrangement links TRBV7-2 to TRBJ1-2, with no clear D. V lost 4 bases and J 7 bases, leaving 16 bases between the germline ends. The CDR3 loop spans 14 amino acids. Germline values: CDR1 SGHTA, CDR2 FQGNSA. The chain's CDR3 is CASSSALGMPGYTF. CDR3 sequence (DNA): TGTGCCAGCAGCTCAGCGCTCGGGATGCCTGGCTACACCTTC.

The chain joins TRBV21-1 to TRBJ2-7; TRBD2, the D gene given by the table, was not confirmed from the DNA. TRBV21-1 is flagged as a pseudogene. This CDR3 spans 13 amino acids. This CDR3 is CAYPRRRQREQYF. The DNA for the CDR3 is TGTGCCTACCCAAGGCGACGGCAGCGCGAGCAGTACTTC.

The chain is built from TRBV28 and TRBJ2-3; 8 nucleotides align to TRBD1. J lost 11 bases, V lost 3 bases, and 13 bases had no gene match. This CDR3 region has 15 residues. In germline, CDR1 is MDHEN, CDR2 SYDVKM. The CDR3 here is CASSFRTGGFDLQYF. CDR3 DNA: TGTGCCAGCAGTTTTCGTACAGGGGGATTCGATCTGCAGTATTTT.

This clone was seen only a few times. The chain is built from TRBV3-1 (or the pseudogene TRBV3-2) and TRBJ1-2, with TRBD1 matching over 7 bases. This CDR3 is 15 amino acids long. Per germline, CDR1 LGHDT and CDR2 YNNKEL (reference sequence). The ends lost 4 bases at V and 6 bases at J; junction bases unmatched: 11. DNA for the CDR3: TGTGCCAGCAGCCCGACCCCGACAGGGCGAGATGGCTACACCTTC. It yields the protein CASSPTPTGRDGYTF.

A single count supports this clone. This chain uses TRBV27 with TRBJ2-3, with TRBD1 matching over 8 bases. This CDR3 contains 14 residues. Germline V CDR1 and CDR2: MNHEY, SMNVEV (reference sequence). The junction had 5 bases not matched to a gene; V was cut back by 7 bases and J by 2 bases. DNA of the CDR3: TGTGCCAGCACCAGGACAGGGATCACAGATACGCAGTATTTT. This encodes CASTRTGITDTQYF.

The rearrangement joins TRBV15 to TRBJ2-1, with D hard to call. The germline CDR1 and CDR2 sequences are LNHNV and YYDKDF (reference sequence). Trimming shortened V by 0 bases and J by 2 bases, and 8 bases separated the two germline ends. The length of the CDR3 is 15 residues. CDR3 bases: TGTGCCACCAGCAGAGACCCCACGGCCTACAATGAGCAGTTCTTC. As protein: CATSRDPTAYNEQFF.

This clone was seen only a few times. This chain uses TRBV19 with TRBJ1-6, with 11 bases aligning to TRBD1. Germline values: CDR1 LNHDA, CDR2 SQIVND (reference sequence). The ends lost 3 bases at V and 8 bases at J; junction bases unmatched: 6. The CDR3 is 16 amino acids. This CDR3 reads CASSMARDRGDSPLHF. As DNA, the CDR3 is TGTGCCAGTAGTATGGCCCGGGACAGGGGGGATTCACCCCTCCACTTT. The whole variable domain, remainder taken from reference TRBV19 and TRBJ1-6, is DGGITQSPKYLFRKEGQNVTLSCEQNLNHDAMYWYRQDPGQGLRLIYYSQIVNDFQKGDIAEGYSVSREKKESFPLTVTSAQKNPTAFYLCASSMARDRGDSPLHFGNGTRLTVT.

This clone was recorded a few times. This chain joins TRBV15 and TRBJ2-2; TRBD1 is a possible D gene (6 bases). The V and J ends lost 5 bases and 0 bases respectively, with 13 bases between them. From germline, CDR1 is LNHNV and CDR2 YYDKDF (reference sequence). The CDR3 length is 16 residues. The CDR3 loop reads CATSLGKGANTGELFF. The CDR3 DNA reads TGTGCCACCAGCTTGGGGAAGGGGGCGAACACCGGGGAGCTGTTTTTT.

The chain uses TRBV27 and TRBJ1-5, with a tentative D call TRBD1 (5 bases). The CDR3 totals 14 residues. V was pared by 3 bases and J by 3 bases, with 9 bases between. Germline CDR1 reads MNHEY; CDR2 reads SMNVEV (reference sequence). The CDR3, as DNA: TGTGCCAGCAGTTTCGGACACAACAATCAGCCCCAGCATTTT. It codes for CASSFGHNNQPQHF.

The chain joins TRBV3-1 (or the pseudogene TRBV3-2) to TRBJ1-1; TRBD1 matches at 8 bases. CDR3 length: 15 amino acids. V dropped 3 bases and J dropped 3; count of bases not matched to a gene: 6. Germline loops: CDR1 LGHDT, CDR2 YNNKEL (reference sequence). The CDR3 DNA is TGTGCCAGCAGCCAGGCAGGGGGCTCGCACACTGAAGCTTTCTTT. Translating it yields CASSQAGGSHTEAFF.

The chain has TRBV7-3 and TRBJ2-2; possible D gene TRBD2, 6 bases. The CDR3 sequence is 14 residues long. Germline values: CDR1 SGHTA, CDR2 FQGTGA. With 2 bases removed from V and 8 bases from J, the gap between germline ends came to 12 bases. In nucleotides, the CDR3 is TGTGCCAGCAGCTTACGTGGCGGGACTGGGGAGCTGTTTTTT. Its translation: CASSLRGGTGELFF.

On this clone: In the same sample, other DNA sequences code for this CDR3. The chain links TRBV5-1 to TRBJ2-7, with 11 bases that match TRBD1. CDR3 length: 14 amino acids. The junction had 4 bases not matched to a gene; V was cut back by 4 bases and J by 4 bases. Germline-derived CDR1 and CDR2 are SGHRS and YFSETQ. DNA of the CDR3: TGCGCCAGCAGCGGTGGGACAGGGGGGTACGAGCAGTACTTC. Its translation is CASSGGTGGYEQYF.

J is TRBJ1-4 and V is TRBV7-9, with D perhaps matching TRBD1 (6 bases). The V end was cut by 11 bases, the J end by 8 bases, with 12 bases between. CDR3 length: 11 amino acids. Germline CDR1 SEHNR, CDR2 FQNEAQ (reference sequence). The CDR3 region has the DNA TGTGCCCGCTTGGACAGCGAAAAACTGTTTTTT. It encodes CARLDSEKLFF.

The chain employs TRBV2 and TRBJ2-1, with 9 bases identical to TRBD1. Germline V gene sequence: CDR1 SNHLY, CDR2 FYNNEI. There are 15 residues in the CDR3. Germline trimming cut 6 bases from V and 4 bases from J; bases unmatched to any gene: 7. Here the CDR3 reads CASSVGQGMYNEQFF. In nucleotides, the CDR3 is TGTGCCAGCAGCGTGGGACAGGGAATGTACAATGAGCAGTTCTTC.

In this sample, this clone turned up once. The rearrangement uses TRBV23-1 and TRBJ2-7, with D possibly being TRBD1 (6 bases). TRBV23-1 is noted as an ORF with a role that remains uncertain. V was cut by 7 bases and J by 4 bases, with 20 bases left in between. The CDR3 extends over 15 amino acids. This CDR3 is CASNQTDRPRYEQYF. CDR3 in DNA: TGCGCCAGCAACCAGACGGACAGACCAAGATACGAGCAGTACTTC.

CDR3 sequence reads: CASSHPGGWPEAFF. The CDR3 DNA reads as TGTGCCAGCAGCCACCCCGGGGGTTGGCCTGAAGCTTTCTTT. The chain carries TRBV25-1 and TRBJ1-1; D may be TRBD1 (5 bases). The CDR3 is 14 residues long. Trimming took 6 bases from V and 6 from J, leaving 17 bases between them. Germline V gene sequence: CDR1 MGHDK, CDR2 SYGVNS.

The V and J genes are TRBV6-5 and TRBJ2-7; D gene unclear. With 7 bases removed from V and 2 bases from J, the gap between germline ends came to 6 bases. The germline V gene has CDR1 MNHEY and CDR2 SVGAGI. The CDR3 spans 11 residues. CDR3 residues: CASKQTYEQYF. In DNA, the CDR3 is TGTGCCAGCAAACAGACCTACGAGCAGTACTTC.

This clone was seen a few times. The CDR3 protein is CASSRAGGAYEQYF. CDR3 DNA sequence: TGTGCCAGCAGTCGAGCGGGAGGGGCCTACGAGCAGTACTTC. The chain couples TRBV11-2 to TRBJ2-7; 10 nucleotides align to TRBD2. Germline V gene lookup returns CDR1 SGHAT and CDR2 FQNNGV. This CDR3 is built from 14 residues. The junction had 4 bases not matched to a gene; V was cut back by 6 bases and J by 2 bases.

The chain combines TRBV5-1 with TRBJ2-6, with a weak D call TRBD1 (6 bases). Germline CDR1 reads SGHRS; CDR2 reads YFSETQ. Trimming pared 4 bases from V and 0 bases from J, leaving 11 bases between. This CDR3 spans 16 amino acids. The CDR3 loop reads CASSPQGSSGANVLTF. As DNA, the CDR3 is TGCGCCAGCAGCCCACAGGGCAGCTCTGGGGCCAACGTCCTGACTTTC.

For this clone: Mismatch with germline at one junction end may stem from a read error. The chain carries TRBV12-3 or TRBV12-4 and TRBJ1-4; 9 nucleotides line up with TRBD1. The CDR3 runs 11 residues. The CDR3 DNA reads TGTGCCAGCAGTTCGGGGACAGGGTCTCAGTTT. Translating it yields CASSSGTGSQF.